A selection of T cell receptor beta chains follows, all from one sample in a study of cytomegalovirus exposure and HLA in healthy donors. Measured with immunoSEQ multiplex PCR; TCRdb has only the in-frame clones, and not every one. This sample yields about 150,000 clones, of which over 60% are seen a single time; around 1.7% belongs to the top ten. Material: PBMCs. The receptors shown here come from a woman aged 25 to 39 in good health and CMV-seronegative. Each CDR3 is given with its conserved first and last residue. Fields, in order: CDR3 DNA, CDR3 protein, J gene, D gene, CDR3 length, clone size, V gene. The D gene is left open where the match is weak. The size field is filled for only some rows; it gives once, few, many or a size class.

TGCGCCAGCAGCCAATGGGGGGTTTCTATCTTCGGCTACACCTTC | CASSQWGVSIFGYTF | TRBJ1-2 | - | 15 | - | TRBV4-3
TGTGCCAGCAGCTTGGGAGGGGGACTAGCGGGGAAGAACGAGCAGTACTTC | CASSLGGGLAGKNEQYF | TRBJ2-7 | TRBD2 | 17 | - | TRBV5-6
TGTGCCAGCAGCCACAGGATTGGGACACCTAACTATGGCTACACCTTC | CASSHRIGTPNYGYTF | TRBJ1-2 | - | 16 | few | TRBV4-2
TGTGCCAGCAGCCCAGGACAGGGGGCTTACGAGCAGTACTTC | CASSPGQGAYEQYF | TRBJ2-7 | TRBD1 | 14 | - | TRBV7-6
TGCGCCAGCAGCCAAGATTGGGGTGGGGGGGCATCTGGGGCCAACGTCCTGACTTTC | CASSQDWGGGASGANVLTF | TRBJ2-6 | - | 19 | few | TRBV4-1
TGTGCCAGCAGCTTACGGCCGGTTGGGGGGACGCCAGATACGCAGTATTTT | CASSLRPVGGTPDTQYF | TRBJ2-3 | - | 17 | - | TRBV7-9
TGTGCCAGCAGTGAACAGGGCACTAGCAATCAGCCCCAGCATTTT | CASSEQGTSNQPQHF | TRBJ1-5 | - | 15 | few | TRBV6-1
TGCAGCGGCGGGTGGGTTAATGAGCAGTTCTTC | CSGGWVNEQFF | TRBJ2-1 | - | 11 | - | TRBV29-1
TGTGCCAGCTCACCACGTGTGGAGGGCGCCAATGGCTACACCTTC | CASSPRVEGANGYTF | TRBJ1-2 | - | 15 | once | TRBV18
TGTGCCAGCAAGGGACAGGGGTCGCGGGGTACGCAGTATTTT | CASKGQGSRGTQYF | TRBJ2-3 | TRBD1 | 14 | - | TRBV2
TGTGCCAGTAGTAAATCCCAGCGGGGGATGATCTCCTACAATGAGCAGTTCTTC | CASSKSQRGMISYNEQFF | TRBJ2-1 | TRBD2 | 18 | few | TRBV19
TGTGCCACCAGCAGAGAAGGAGGAAGAGGCTACACCTTC | CATSREGGRGYTF | TRBJ1-2 | - | 13 | once | TRBV15
TGTGCCACCAGCAGAGCAGGGAACTCTGAAGCTTTCTTT | CATSRAGNSEAFF | TRBJ1-1 | - | 13 | - | TRBV15
TGTGCCAGCTCAGGGAACTCCTATGGCTACACCTTC | CASSGNSYGYTF | TRBJ1-2 | - | 12 | - | TRBV6-5
TGTGCCAGCAGCTTAGGTTACAGGGGTAATTCACCCCTCCACTTT | CASSLGYRGNSPLHF | TRBJ1-6 | TRBD1 | 15 | - | TRBV7-8
TGTGCCAGCAGCTTGCAGAGAGGGAATGAGCAGTTCTTC | CASSLQRGNEQFF | TRBJ2-1 | - | 13 | once | TRBV5-8
TGTGCCAGCATAGCCGGGACAGGGCACGGCGAGCAGTACTTC | CASIAGTGHGEQYF | TRBJ2-7 | TRBD1 | 14 | - | TRBV25-1
TGTGCCAGCAGCGTTGAACAAAGTAATTCACCCCTCCACTTT | CASSVEQSNSPLHF | TRBJ1-6 | - | 14 | few | TRBV9
TGTGCCAGCAGTTCGAAAATAGCGGGGGGGCTGTTTAGCACAGATACGCAGTATTTT | CASSSKIAGGLFSTDTQYF | TRBJ2-3 | TRBD2 | 19 | - | TRBV27
TGCGCCAGCATTTTAATGGTGTTGGCCTCGACAGGTAGGACAGATACGCAGTATTTT | CASILMVLASTGRTDTQYF | TRBJ2-3 | - | 19 | - | TRBV5-1
TGCGCCAGCAGCTTGGCAGACACCGGGGAGCTGTTTTTT | CASSLADTGELFF | TRBJ2-2 | - | 13 | - | TRBV5-1
TGTGCCAGCAGCCGGACAGGGGGCAGCAATCAGCCCCAGCATTTT | CASSRTGGSNQPQHF | TRBJ1-5 | TRBD1 | 15 | - | TRBV7-2
TGTGCCAGCAGCCCACAAGACAGGGGGACCTACAATGAGCAGTTCTTC | CASSPQDRGTYNEQFF | TRBJ2-1 | TRBD1 | 16 | - | TRBV7-8
TGTGCCAGCAGTGATGACAGGGTCGGGGAGACCCAGTACTTC | CASSDDRVGETQYF | TRBJ2-5 | TRBD1 | 14 | - | TRBV2
TGCGCCAGCAGCGGCCTTGGGGCAGCCCGAATCACAGATACGCAGTATTTT | CASSGLGAARITDTQYF | TRBJ2-3 | - | 17 | - | TRBV5-1
TGTGCCATCAGTGGAAGCAGGTGGGCCTACGAGCAGTACTTC | CAISGSRWAYEQYF | TRBJ2-7 | - | 14 | few | TRBV10-3
TGTGCCAGCAGTTACGGTGGGCAGGGCCCTAATTCACCCCTCCACTTT | CASSYGGQGPNSPLHF | TRBJ1-6 | - | 16 | - | TRBV6-5
TGTGCCAGCAGCTTGACGGGAGAGGGGGCGACTGGCTACACCTTC | CASSLTGEGATGYTF | TRBJ1-2 | TRBD1 | 15 | - | TRBV5-5
TGTGCCAGCAGCTTAGGGTCTGGCGGCGCGGAGCCCCAGCATTTT | CASSLGSGGAEPQHF | TRBJ1-5 | - | 15 | - | TRBV7-9
TGTGCCATCAGTGAGCCGAATTCAGGGGGCTCCTACAATGAGCAGTTCTTC | CAISEPNSGGSYNEQFF | TRBJ2-1 | TRBD1 | 17 | once | TRBV10-3
TGTGCCAGCAACCCAGCTTTCCGGAGCTCCTACGAGCAGTACTTC | CASNPAFRSSYEQYF | TRBJ2-7 | - | 15 | - | TRBV5-8
TGTGCCACCCGACAGGTTAACTATGGCTACACCTTC | CATRQVNYGYTF | TRBJ1-2 | - | 12 | many | TRBV6-5
TGTGCCACCTGGGGGGGCGACAGCTACGAGCAGTACTTC | CATWGGDSYEQYF | TRBJ2-7 | - | 13 | - | TRBV19
TGCGCCAGCACAAGGAGAGGCACCGGGGAGCTGTTTTTT | CASTRRGTGELFF | TRBJ2-2 | - | 13 | once | TRBV10-2
TGTGCCAGCAGCTTAAATCCCCCCACTAGCTCCTACAATGAGCAGTTCTTC | CASSLNPPTSSYNEQFF | TRBJ2-1 | - | 17 | - | TRBV7-3
TGTGCCACCAGCAGAGATCCTCGGACACGGGTCACCCTCTTGCCCTACGAGCAGTACTTC | CATSRDPRTRVTLLPYEQYF | TRBJ2-7 | - | 20 | - | TRBV15
TGTGCCTGGAGACCCAGCGGGGGGATAACAGATACGCAGTATTTT | CAWRPSGGITDTQYF | TRBJ2-3 | TRBD2 | 15 | - | TRBV30
TGCGCCAGCAGCTTGGTCTTTGGCAACCAAGAGACCCAGTACTTC | CASSLVFGNQETQYF | TRBJ2-5 | - | 15 | - | TRBV5-1
TGTGCCAGCAGTTTAATGGCACCCGCCAAAAACATTCAGTACTTC | CASSLMAPAKNIQYF | TRBJ2-4 | - | 15 | - | TRBV27
TGTGCCAGCAGCGTAGGGCCAGTTGAAAAACTGTTTTTT | CASSVGPVEKLFF | TRBJ1-4 | - | 13 | - | TRBV9
TGTGCCTGGAGCGCGGGACTAGCTACGGCCGAGCAGTACTTC | CAWSAGLATAEQYF | TRBJ2-7 | TRBD2 | 14 | once | TRBV30
TGTGCCAGCAACCGGGACAGTTACCAAGAGACCCAGTACTTC | CASNRDSYQETQYF | TRBJ2-5 | TRBD1 | 14 | once | TRBV7-2
TGTGCCAGCAAGGACAGGTCCTACGAGCAGTACTTC | CASKDRSYEQYF | TRBJ2-7 | TRBD1 | 12 | - | TRBV6-5
TGTGCCAGCAGTCCCGACAGCCTGAACACTGAAGCTTTCTTT | CASSPDSLNTEAFF | TRBJ1-1 | - | 14 | few | TRBV27
TGTGCCAGCAGCTTAATTGACACCGAGAAGTATGGCTACACCTTC | CASSLIDTEKYGYTF | TRBJ1-2 | - | 15 | - | TRBV11-2
TGTGCCAGCAGCTCCTACTACGAGCAGTACTTC | CASSSYYEQYF | TRBJ2-7 | - | 11 | few | TRBV7-8
TGTGCCAGCAGCTTACTCCCGGGAAGCGGGCCCTCCTACGAGCAGTACTTC | CASSLLPGSGPSYEQYF | TRBJ2-7 | - | 17 | - | TRBV7-2
TGTGCCAGCAGCTCGGACAACCAAGAGACCCAGTACTTC | CASSSDNQETQYF | TRBJ2-5 | - | 13 | few | TRBV7-3
TGTGCCAGCAGCTTAGGGATGGGACTCCAAAACCAAGAGACCCAGTACTTC | CASSLGMGLQNQETQYF | TRBJ2-5 | - | 17 | - | TRBV7-2
TGTGCCAGCAGCCGCGGACAGGGTTACACCGGGGAGCTGTTTTTT | CASSRGQGYTGELFF | TRBJ2-2 | TRBD1 | 15 | few | TRBV7-7
TGCGCCAGCAGTGACCAGACTAGCGGAAAAGAGACCCAGTACTTC | CASSDQTSGKETQYF | TRBJ2-5 | TRBD2 | 15 | - | TRBV10-1
TGCGCCAGCAGCCAGACTTCAGGGGGCCTCACTGAAGCTTTCTTT | CASSQTSGGLTEAFF | TRBJ1-1 | TRBD1 | 15 | - | TRBV4-1
TGTGCCACCAGCAGAAATCCTGGCGATAGCAATCAGCTCCAGCATTTT | CATSRNPGDSNQLQHF | TRBJ1-5 | - | 16 | - | TRBV15
TGTGCCAGCAGCTCACGAACAGGGGGACGATTGAACACTGAAGCTTTCTTT | CASSSRTGGRLNTEAFF | TRBJ1-1 | TRBD1 | 17 | - | TRBV13
TGTGCCAGCAGCTCGTACGGGACAGGGATAGAGACCCAGTACTTC | CASSSYGTGIETQYF | TRBJ2-5 | TRBD1 | 15 | few | TRBV7-6
TGTGCCAGCAGCCAAGTGCGGGATTCACCCCTCCACTTT | CASSQVRDSPLHF | TRBJ1-6 | - | 13 | - | TRBV14
TGTGCCAGCAGCGTAACCCTCGGGGGGGCTGAAGCTTTCTTT | CASSVTLGGAEAFF | TRBJ1-1 | - | 14 | - | TRBV9